This record covers a single TCR beta chain. As yet, its antigen is unknown. The data belong to a study of CD8+ T cells in alopecia areata. Whole-study context: The protocol delivered tofacitinib for 6 to 18 months, then withdrew it for 6 months. General observations from the study: Association of baseline CD8+ expansion with response is uncertain owing to one nonresponder. Greater clonality was observed in lesional scalp samples, especially alopecia totalis/universalis, versus normal scalp.

CDR3 length equals 13 residues. Deletions cut 4 bases from V and 4 bases from J, with 7 bases between. Germline CDR1 and CDR2: MNHNY and SVGAGI (reference sequence). cDNA reverse transcribed from extracted RNA served as the sequencing template. Assay: immunoSEQ multiplex PCR; the TCRdb copy retains only in-frame clones and omits some. The sample lists over 200,000 clones; 50% to 75% were seen once. Treatment meaning: oral pan-JAK inhibitor, 5-10 mg twice daily. The rearrangement links TRBV6-6 to TRBJ2-2; D ambiguous. The TCR comes from a human donor with alopecia areata. The starting material was CD4+ T cells sorted from blood, obtained at week 4, from a patient treated with tofacitinib. CDR3: CASSSTFTGELFF. In DNA, the CDR3 is TGTGCCAGCAGTTCCACTTTCACCGGGGAGCTGTTTTTT.